The 25 T cell receptor beta chains below all came from one sample that was sequenced in a study of blood T cell repertoires in COVID-19. The method was immunoSEQ multiplex PCR; TCRdb's version includes in-frame clones alone and lacks a portion of them. The sample holds around 180,000 clones; around four fifths are singletons and the top ten take 6.5%. The sequenced sample consisted of peripheral blood. These receptors all come from a man in his 70s with active or convalescent COVID-19.

The chain combines TRBV20-1 with TRBJ1-1; D is unclear. CDR1 and CDR2 (germline): DFQATT, SNEGSKA (reference sequence). The CDR3 has 10 residues. CDR3 sequence reads: CVGMNTEAFF. CDR3 nucleotide sequence: TGCGTCGGGATGAACACTGAAGCTTTCTTT.

The CDR3 DNA reads as TGTGCCAGCAGCCAAACGGCAGGGTCGGACAATGAGCAGTTCTTC. Its protein product is CASSQTAGSDNEQFF. The rearrangement joins TRBV3-1 (or the pseudogene TRBV3-2) to TRBJ2-1; TRBD1 might be the D (5 bases). Germline lookup yields CDR1 LGHDT and CDR2 YNNKEL (reference sequence). Trimming cost V 2 bases and J 5 bases, with 13 bases left between them. CDR3 length equals 15 residues.

The chain has TRBV28 and TRBJ2-3; possibly TRBD1 for D (6 bases). The CDR3 contains 15 residues. The V and J ends lost 2 bases and 2 bases respectively, with 11 bases between them. From germline, CDR1 is MDHEN and CDR2 SYDVKM. CDR3 loop: CASSLTQGHTDTQYF. Here the CDR3 DNA reads TGTGCCAGCAGTTTAACGCAGGGGCACACAGATACGCAGTATTTT.

The chain combines TRBV27 with TRBJ2-2, with D unclear. Germline V gene data show CDR1 as MNHEY and CDR2 as SMNVEV (reference sequence). The CDR3 contains 13 residues. Trimming removed 2 bases from V and 7 bases from J, with 8 bases in between. CDR3 residues: CASSLRVVGELFF. The CDR3 bases are TGTGCCAGCAGTTTACGGGTCGTCGGGGAGCTGTTTTTT.

The genes are TRBV5-5 and TRBJ2-1; D is perhaps TRBD1 (5 bases). CDR1 and CDR2 (germline): SGHKS, YYEKEE (reference sequence). V shed 0 bases and J shed 5 bases, with 15 bases lying between them. The CDR3 extends over 16 amino acids. CDR3 sequence (DNA): TGTGCCAGCAGCTTGGTGTTCGACAGCTCGAACAATGAGCAGTTCTTC. This encodes CASSLVFDSSNNEQFF.

The chain has TRBV18 and TRBJ1-1, with a possible D match to TRBD1 (6 bases). The germline V and J ends were trimmed by 2 bases and 3 bases, with 13 bases remaining between them. In germline, CDR1 is KGHSH, CDR2 LQKENI. CDR3 length: 15 amino acids. The CDR3 sequence is CASSPRQVRDTEAFF. The CDR3, as DNA: TGTGCCAGCTCACCAAGACAGGTCCGCGACACTGAAGCTTTCTTT.

The rearrangement links TRBV5-5 to TRBJ1-2; 12 bases agree with TRBD1. CDR1 and CDR2 from the germline V gene are SGHKS and YYEKEE (reference sequence). V shed 3 bases, J shed 2 bases, and the junction held 2 bases outside the gene matches. The CDR3 covers 15 residues. In DNA, the CDR3 is TGTGCCAGCAGCTCGGGACAGGGGGCGAACTATGGCTACACCTTC. Residues: CASSSGQGANYGYTF.

J is TRBJ2-5 and V is TRBV6-6; 10 bases are a match to TRBD1. This CDR3 has 17 residues. J lost 5 bases, V lost 6 bases, and 15 bases had no gene match. CDR1 MNHNY and CDR2 SVGAGI come from the germline V gene (reference sequence). The CDR3 spells CASSRRWTGGSRETQYF. For the CDR3, the DNA is TGTGCCAGCAGCCGACGGTGGACAGGGGGTTCTCGGGAGACCCAGTACTTC.

Worth noting for this clone: Other DNA sequences in this sample translate to the same CDR3. The CDR3 bases are TGTGCCAGCAGTTACGGGACTAGGTACGAGCAGTACTTC. This translates into CASSYGTRYEQYF. The chain carries TRBV6-6 and TRBJ2-7; 8 bases line up with TRBD2. The germline gives CDR1 MNHNY, CDR2 SVGAGI (reference sequence). The length of the CDR3 is 13 residues. V trimming: 2 bases; J trimming: 4 bases; junction bases outside the gene matches: 1.

This clone appeared once. The V and J genes are TRBV21-1 and TRBJ2-7; TRBD2 is the table's D call and was not checked against the DNA. TRBV21-1 is described as a pseudogene. The CDR3 sequence is 14 residues long. DNA for the CDR3: TGTGCCAGCGTCTTCGGGATGGGGTTAAACGAGCAGTACTTC. Amino acids: CASVFGMGLNEQYF.

This clone was counted a few times. The V call is TRBV7-8, the J call TRBJ1-1; D might be TRBD1 (6 bases). V lost 6 bases to trimming and J lost 11 bases, with 22 bases between them. Per the germline V gene, CDR1 is SGHVS and CDR2 is FQNEAQ. There are 14 residues in the CDR3. This CDR3 is CASRPQQGREGAFF. CDR3 bases: TGTGCCAGCAGGCCTCAACAGGGCCGAGAGGGGGCTTTCTTT.

This chain links TRBV3-1 (or the pseudogene TRBV3-2) with TRBJ2-2; the D gene is possibly TRBD1 (5 bases). Trimming took off 3 bases at V and 5 bases at J, with 10 bases between the two ends. The length of the CDR3 is 14 residues. CDR1 and CDR2 (germline): LGHDT, YNNKEL (reference sequence). CDR3 bases: TGTGCCAGCAGCCACGCCCCAGGGACCGGGGAGCTGTTTTTT. Its protein product is CASSHAPGTGELFF.

V gene TRBV4-3 combines with J gene TRBJ1-2, with D perhaps TRBD1 (5 bases). CDR3 size: 16 residues. Germline V gene sequence: CDR1 LGHNA, CDR2 YSLEER. The V gene lost 0 bases and the J gene lost 6 bases, with 17 bases spanning the gap. CDR3 in amino acids: CASSQDPPGGTDGYTF. The CDR3 nucleotides are TGCGCCAGCAGCCAAGATCCGCCGGGCGGGACCGATGGCTACACCTTC.

The V and J genes are TRBV6-1 and TRBJ1-5, with 8 bases fitting TRBD1. Germline V lookup: CDR1 MNHNS, CDR2 SASEGT. The CDR3 runs 16 residues. With 2 bases clipped from V and 1 base from J, the junction kept 4 bases outside the gene matches. The CDR3 is CASSEQGARSNQPQHF. DNA for the CDR3: TGTGCCAGCAGTGAACAGGGGGCAAGGAGCAATCAGCCCCAGCATTTT.

The chain joins TRBV9 to TRBJ1-3; TRBD1 might be the D (5 bases). Germline CDR1 SGDLS, CDR2 YYNGEE. The ends were cut back, 4 bases at V and 3 bases at J, with 17 bases in the middle. This CDR3 has 16 amino acids. The CDR3 region is CASSTSPGGGGNTIYF. The CDR3 DNA sequence: TGTGCCAGCAGCACTTCCCCGGGGGGAGGTGGAAACACCATATATTTT.

The chain couples TRBV5-6 to TRBJ1-2; TRBD1 is a possible D gene (5 bases). The V end was cut by 4 bases, the J end by 7 bases, with 11 bases between. CDR1 is SGHDT, CDR2 YYEEEE, per germline. CDR3 size: 12 residues. The CDR3 region has the DNA TGTGCCAGCAGCACAAGCAGGGTTGGCTACACCTTC. Translating gives CASSTSRVGYTF.

The rearrangement uses TRBV6-5 and TRBJ1-2; D may be TRBD1 (6 bases). The V gene lost 8 bases and the J gene lost 7 bases, with 11 bases spanning the gap. Germline values: CDR1 MNHEY, CDR2 SVGAGI. This CDR3 region has 11 residues. CDR3 loop: CASPTGFGYTF. CDR3 coding DNA: TGTGCCAGCCCAACAGGGTTTGGCTACACCTTC.

The V gene is TRBV7-9, the J gene TRBJ2-7; 7 bases map to TRBD2. The CDR3 spans 16 residues. With 5 bases clipped from V and 1 base from J, the junction kept 11 bases outside the gene matches. Germline CDR1 is SEHNR and CDR2 is FQNEAQ (reference sequence). The CDR3 DNA reads TGTGCCAGCAGCCGGCCCTCAAGGGAGGGTTCCTACGAGCAGTACTTC. It codes for CASSRPSREGSYEQYF.

This clone was picked up a small number of times. The chain links TRBV19 to TRBJ1-2, with D perhaps matching TRBD1 (6 bases). Looked up from germline, CDR1 is LNHDA and CDR2 is SQIVND (reference sequence). V was shortened by 10 bases and J by 8 bases, with 14 bases between the two germline ends. The CDR3 spans 11 residues. The CDR3, as DNA: TGTGCCACGGGGGGCAGCCTGGGCTACACCTTC. It encodes CATGGSLGYTF.

V usage is TRBV6-2 or TRBV6-3 and J usage is TRBJ1-2; tentative D call: TRBD1 (6 bases). The CDR3 spans 15 residues. In germline, CDR1 is MNHEY, CDR2 SVGEGT. The V and J ends lost 2 bases and 3 bases respectively, with 13 bases between them. The CDR3 region is CASSYEQGGDYGYTF. The CDR3 nucleotides read TGTGCCAGCAGTTACGAACAGGGAGGGGACTATGGCTACACCTTC.

This clone came up a few times. The V gene is TRBV4-1, the J gene TRBJ2-2; possible D gene TRBD2, 6 bases. V lost 3 bases, J lost 2 bases, and 10 bases lay in between. The CDR3 is 15 residues long. Per germline, CDR1 MGHRA and CDR2 YSYEKL. The CDR3 spells CASSQTGLNTGELFF. CDR3 DNA sequence: TGCGCCAGCAGCCAGACGGGACTCAACACCGGGGAGCTGTTTTTT.

CDR3 in DNA: TGTGCCATCAGTGAGTACGAGTATGGCTACACCTTC. Amino acids: CAISEYEYGYTF. V and J are TRBV10-3 and TRBJ1-2, with D unclear. Germline-derived CDR1 and CDR2 are ENHRY and SYGVKD. The CDR3 sequence is 12 residues long. V was shortened by 1 base and J by 5 bases, with 5 bases between the two germline ends.

A few counts support this clone. The same CDR3 is also encoded by other DNA sequences in this sample. The chain couples TRBV19 to TRBJ1-2, with TRBD1 identical over 8 bases. Per germline, CDR1 LNHDA and CDR2 SQIVND (reference sequence). There are 13 residues in the CDR3. The V gene end was trimmed by 1 base and the J gene end by 7 bases; junction bases not matched to a gene: 2. The CDR3 spells CASSIGTGSGYTF. Here the CDR3 DNA reads TGTGCCAGTAGTATAGGGACAGGGAGTGGCTACACCTTC.

In regard to this clone: The sample carries other DNA sequences with the same CDR3. CDR3 coding DNA: TGTGCCAGCAGGGACAGGACCTACAATGAGCAGTTCTTC. Its translation: CASRDRTYNEQFF. J is TRBJ2-1 and V is TRBV6-5; 7 nucleotides line up with TRBD1. There are 13 residues in the CDR3. The V segment lost 6 bases and the J segment 2 bases; nucleotides outside the gene matches: 1. Germline CDR1 reads MNHEY; CDR2 reads SVGAGI.

The V and J genes are TRBV20-1 and TRBJ1-2, with D possibly being TRBD1 (5 bases). Germline V gene sequence: CDR1 DFQATT, CDR2 SNEGSKA (reference sequence). The CDR3 totals 11 residues. Trimming removed 7 bases from V and 8 bases from J, with 14 bases in between. The DNA for the CDR3 is TGCAGTGGCAGCGGGGGTTGGGGCTACACCTTC. It yields the protein CSGSGGWGYTF.